This T cell receptor beta chain appears in the sequencing data of a study of blood T cell repertoires in COVID-19. Background on the study: The cDNA or gDNA used as material had been derived from T cells, B-cell-depleted T cells, or PBMCs.

In the study's own analysis: Estimation of nucleated cell counts was performed using reference gene primer amplification. Sequenced by immunoSEQ multiplex PCR; TCRdb stores in-frame clones only, minus some. V, J and clone size reflect that table, while D and trimming were determined from the DNA. The sample shows tens of thousands of clones, 88% of them seen only once. The CDR3 has 14 residues. Trimming took 4 bases from V and 4 from J, leaving 13 bases between them. CDR1 ENHRY and CDR2 SYGVKD come from the germline V gene. The specimen sequenced was peripheral blood. This TCR came from a human donor in a cohort sampled during active COVID-19. The J gene is TRBJ2-5, the V gene TRBV10-3; D uncertain. The CDR3 loop is CAISARRGRETQYF. The DNA of the CDR3 is TGTGCCATCAGTGCCCGAAGAGGTAGAGAGACCCAGTACTTC.